The T cell receptor beta chain under discussion was sequenced for a study of long-term antiretroviral therapy in people with HIV. Study results and caveats: Narrower CDR3 length ranges marked HIV repertoires relative to controls.

Turning to this clone: As yet, its antigen is unknown.

Samples were assayed with immunoSEQ v3.0 at survey level. Profiling relied on immunoSEQ multiplex PCR, and the TCRdb table lists in-frame clones only, not all of them. The profile covers 30,000 to 40,000 clones, with roughly 80% appearing a single time and around 13% taken by the ten largest. The CDR3 runs 14 residues. V was pared by 2 bases and J by 5 bases, with 10 bases between. Germline CDR1 reads LGHNA; CDR2 reads YNFKEQ. This chain links TRBV4-2 with TRBJ2-1; no definite D call. This receptor was identified in a man between 18 and 29 years old with HIV. The material was unsorted PBMCs, obtained 0.3 years after starting antiretroviral therapy. Here the CDR3 reads CASSQSIGHNEQFF. As DNA, the CDR3 is TGTGCCAGCAGCCAATCTATCGGACACAATGAGCAGTTCTTC.